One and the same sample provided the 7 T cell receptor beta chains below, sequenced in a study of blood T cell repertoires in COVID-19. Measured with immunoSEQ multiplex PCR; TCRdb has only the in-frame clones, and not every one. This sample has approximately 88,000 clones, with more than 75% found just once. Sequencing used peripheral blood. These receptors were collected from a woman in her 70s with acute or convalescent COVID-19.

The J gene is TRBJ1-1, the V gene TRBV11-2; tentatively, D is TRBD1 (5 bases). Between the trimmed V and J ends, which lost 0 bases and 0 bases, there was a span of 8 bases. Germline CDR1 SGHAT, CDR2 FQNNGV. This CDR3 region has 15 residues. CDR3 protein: CASSLDRVVNTEAFF. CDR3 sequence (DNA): TGTGCCAGCAGCTTAGACAGGGTTGTGAACACTGAAGCTTTCTTT.

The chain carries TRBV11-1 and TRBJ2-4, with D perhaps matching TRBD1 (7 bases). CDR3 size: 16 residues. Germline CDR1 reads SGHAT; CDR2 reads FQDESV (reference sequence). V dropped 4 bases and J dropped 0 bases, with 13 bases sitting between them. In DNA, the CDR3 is TGTGCCAGCAGCTCGGGGGACAGTAGAGCCAAAAACATTCAGTACTTC. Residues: CASSSGDSRAKNIQYF.

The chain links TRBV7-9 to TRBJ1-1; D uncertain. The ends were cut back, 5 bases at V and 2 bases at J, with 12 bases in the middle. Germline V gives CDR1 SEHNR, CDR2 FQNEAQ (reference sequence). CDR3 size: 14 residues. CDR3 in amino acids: CASSPQLENTEAFF. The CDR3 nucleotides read TGTGCCAGCAGCCCACAGCTGGAAAACACTGAAGCTTTCTTT.

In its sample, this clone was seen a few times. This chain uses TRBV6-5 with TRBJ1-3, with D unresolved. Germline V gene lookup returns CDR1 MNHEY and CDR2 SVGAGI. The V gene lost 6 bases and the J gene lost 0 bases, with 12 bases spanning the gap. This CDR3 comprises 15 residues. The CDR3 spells CASRYSESSGNTIYF. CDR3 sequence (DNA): TGTGCCAGCAGGTACAGCGAAAGCTCTGGAAACACCATATATTTT.

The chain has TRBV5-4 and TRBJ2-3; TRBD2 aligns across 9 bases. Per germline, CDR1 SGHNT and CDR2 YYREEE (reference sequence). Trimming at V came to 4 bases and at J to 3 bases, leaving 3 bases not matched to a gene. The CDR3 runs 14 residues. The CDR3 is CASSLSGGTDTQYF. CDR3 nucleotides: TGTGCCAGCAGCCTCAGCGGGGGGACAGATACGCAGTATTTT.

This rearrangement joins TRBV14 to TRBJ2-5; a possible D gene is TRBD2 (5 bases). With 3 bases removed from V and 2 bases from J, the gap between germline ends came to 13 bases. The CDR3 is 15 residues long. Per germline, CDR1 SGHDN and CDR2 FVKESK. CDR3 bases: TGTGCCAGCAGCCAGGCCCAGAGAGGGCAAGAGACCCAGTACTTC. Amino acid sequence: CASSQAQRGQETQYF.

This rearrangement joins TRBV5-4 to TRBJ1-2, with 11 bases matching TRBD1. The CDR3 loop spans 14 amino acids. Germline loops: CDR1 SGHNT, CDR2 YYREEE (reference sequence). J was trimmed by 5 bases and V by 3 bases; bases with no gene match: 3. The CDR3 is CASSSGQGAYGYTF. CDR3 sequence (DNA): TGTGCCAGCAGCTCAGGACAGGGGGCGTATGGCTACACCTTC.